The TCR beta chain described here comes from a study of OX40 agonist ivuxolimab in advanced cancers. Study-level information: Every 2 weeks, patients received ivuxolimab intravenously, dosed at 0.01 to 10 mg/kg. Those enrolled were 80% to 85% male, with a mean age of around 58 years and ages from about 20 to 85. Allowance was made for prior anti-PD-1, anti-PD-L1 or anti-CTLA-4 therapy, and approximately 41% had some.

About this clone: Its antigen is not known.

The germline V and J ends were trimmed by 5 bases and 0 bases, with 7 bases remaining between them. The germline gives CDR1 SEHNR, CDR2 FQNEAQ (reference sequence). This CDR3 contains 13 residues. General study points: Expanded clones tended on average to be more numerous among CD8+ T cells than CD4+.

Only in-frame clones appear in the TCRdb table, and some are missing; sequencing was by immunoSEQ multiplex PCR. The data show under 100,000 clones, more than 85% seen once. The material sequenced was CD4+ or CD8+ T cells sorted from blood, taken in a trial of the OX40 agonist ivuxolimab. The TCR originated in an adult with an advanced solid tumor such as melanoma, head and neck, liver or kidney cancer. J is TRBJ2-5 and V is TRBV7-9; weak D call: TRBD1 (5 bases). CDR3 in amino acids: CASSRQYQETQYF. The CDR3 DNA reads TGTGCCAGCAGCCGACAGTACCAAGAGACCCAGTACTTC.